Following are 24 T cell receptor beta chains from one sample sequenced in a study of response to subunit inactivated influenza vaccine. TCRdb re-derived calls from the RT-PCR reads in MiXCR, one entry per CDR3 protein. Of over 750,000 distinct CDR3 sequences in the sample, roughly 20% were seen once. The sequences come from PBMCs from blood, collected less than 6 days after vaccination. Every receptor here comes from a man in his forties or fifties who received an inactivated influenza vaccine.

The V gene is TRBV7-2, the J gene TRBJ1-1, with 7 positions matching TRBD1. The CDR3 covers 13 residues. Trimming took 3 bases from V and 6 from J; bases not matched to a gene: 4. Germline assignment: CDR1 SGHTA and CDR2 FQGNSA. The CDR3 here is CASSFDRVAEAFF. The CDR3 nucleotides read TGTGCCAGCAGCTTTGACAGGGTGGCTGAAGCTTTCTTT.

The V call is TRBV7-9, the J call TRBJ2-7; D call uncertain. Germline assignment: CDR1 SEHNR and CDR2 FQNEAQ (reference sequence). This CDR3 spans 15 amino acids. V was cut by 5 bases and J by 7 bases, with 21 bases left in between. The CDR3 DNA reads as TGTGCCAGCAGCGTAGGTCTGAAGGAAGCTGAGGAGCAGTACTTC. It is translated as CASSVGLKEAEEQYF. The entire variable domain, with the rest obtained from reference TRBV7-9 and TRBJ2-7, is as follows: DTGVSQNPRHKITKRGQNVTFRCDPISEHNRLYWYRQTLGQGPEFLTYFQNEAQLEKSRLLSDRFSAERPKGSFSTLEIQRTEQGDSAMYLCASSVGLKEAEEQYFGPGTRLTVT.

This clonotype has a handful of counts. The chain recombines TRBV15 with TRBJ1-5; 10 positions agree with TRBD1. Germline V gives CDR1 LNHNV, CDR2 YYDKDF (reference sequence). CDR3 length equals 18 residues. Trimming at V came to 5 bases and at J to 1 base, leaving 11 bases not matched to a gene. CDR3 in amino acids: CATSGSLRTGGSNQPQHF. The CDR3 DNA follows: TGTGCCACCAGCGGATCTCTTAGGACAGGGGGGAGCAATCAGCCCCAGCATTTT.

The CDR3 sequence is CASSSTDTYHTEAFF. DNA of the CDR3: TGTGCCAGCAGCTCAACGGACACCTACCACACTGAAGCTTTCTTT. This chain links TRBV11-2 with TRBJ1-1, with D perhaps TRBD1 (5 bases). Germline V gene lookup returns CDR1 SGHAT and CDR2 FQNNGV. The CDR3 runs 15 residues. Trimming shortened V by 4 bases and J by 3 bases, and 15 bases separated the two germline ends.

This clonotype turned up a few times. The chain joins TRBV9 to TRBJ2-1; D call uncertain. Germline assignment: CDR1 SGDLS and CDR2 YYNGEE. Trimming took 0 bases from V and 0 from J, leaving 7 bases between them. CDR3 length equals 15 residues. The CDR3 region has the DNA TGTGCCAGCAGCGTAGGTAAAGGCTCCTACAATGAGCAGTTCTTC. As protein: CASSVGKGSYNEQFF.

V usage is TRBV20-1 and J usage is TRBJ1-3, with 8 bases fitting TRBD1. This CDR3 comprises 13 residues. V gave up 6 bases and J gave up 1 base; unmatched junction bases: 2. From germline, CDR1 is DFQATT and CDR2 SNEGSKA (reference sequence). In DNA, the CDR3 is TGCAGTGCGAGACAGGGGTCTGGAAACACCATATATTTT. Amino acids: CSARQGSGNTIYF.

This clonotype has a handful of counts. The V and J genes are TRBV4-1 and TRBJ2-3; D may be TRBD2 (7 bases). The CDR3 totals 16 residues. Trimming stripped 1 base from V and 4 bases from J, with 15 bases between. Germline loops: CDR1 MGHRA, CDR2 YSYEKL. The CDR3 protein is CASSQVGGGVADTQYF. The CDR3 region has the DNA TGCGCCAGCAGCCAAGTGGGAGGGGGAGTGGCAGATACGCAGTATTTT.

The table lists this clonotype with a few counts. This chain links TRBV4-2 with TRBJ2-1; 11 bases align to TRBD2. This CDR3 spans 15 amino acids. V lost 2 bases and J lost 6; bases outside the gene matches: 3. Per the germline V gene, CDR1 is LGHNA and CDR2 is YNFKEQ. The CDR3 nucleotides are TGTGCCAGCAGCCAAACTAGCGGGAGACTCAATGAGCAGTTCTTC. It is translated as CASSQTSGRLNEQFF.

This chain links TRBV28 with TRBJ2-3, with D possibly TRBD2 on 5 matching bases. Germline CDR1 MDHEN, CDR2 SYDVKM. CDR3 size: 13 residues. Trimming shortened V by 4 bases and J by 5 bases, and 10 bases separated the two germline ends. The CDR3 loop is CASSYGVGDTQYF. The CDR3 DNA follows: TGTGCCAGCAGTTACGGGGTGGGAGATACGCAGTATTTT.

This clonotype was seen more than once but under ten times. The CDR3 DNA sequence: TGTGCCAGCAGCGTAGATCAACTCCAAGAGACCCAGTACTTC. Amino acid sequence: CASSVDQLQETQYF. The V gene is TRBV9, the J gene TRBJ2-5; no firm D call. The CDR3 is made up of 14 amino acids. The V and J ends lost 0 bases and 1 base respectively, with 7 bases between them. CDR1 and CDR2 from the germline V gene are SGDLS and YYNGEE.

CDR3: CASSLGFSQETQYF. In DNA form, the CDR3 reads TGTGCCAGCAGTTTGGGGTTCTCACAAGAGACCCAGTACTTC. This chain connects TRBV27 to TRBJ2-5; D gene unclear. The CDR3 sequence is 14 residues long. Trimming left V 3 bases short and J 2 bases short, with 10 bases between. CDR1 MNHEY and CDR2 SMNVEV come from the germline V gene (reference sequence).

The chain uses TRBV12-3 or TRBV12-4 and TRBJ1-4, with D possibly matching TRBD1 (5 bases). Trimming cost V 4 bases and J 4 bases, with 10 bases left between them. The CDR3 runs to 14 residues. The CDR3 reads CASSWGLINEKLFF. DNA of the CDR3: TGTGCCAGCAGTTGGGGCCTGATTAATGAAAAACTGTTTTTT.

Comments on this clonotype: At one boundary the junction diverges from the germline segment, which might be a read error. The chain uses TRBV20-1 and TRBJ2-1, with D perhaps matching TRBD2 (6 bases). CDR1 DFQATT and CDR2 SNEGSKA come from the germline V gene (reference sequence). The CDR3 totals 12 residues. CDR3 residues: CSTSRSYNEQFF. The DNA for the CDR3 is TGCAGTACTAGCAGGTCCTACAATGAGCAGTTCTTC.

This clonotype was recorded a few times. The DNA of the CDR3 is TGTGCCAGCAGTGTGAAGTGGGAAAGCTACGAGCAGTACTTC. Translated: CASSVKWESYEQYF. The V and J genes are TRBV6-2 or TRBV6-3 and TRBJ2-7; D remains ambiguous. This CDR3 has 14 amino acids. Deletions cut 5 bases from V and 3 bases from J, with 14 bases between. The germline CDR1 and CDR2 sequences are MNHEY and SVGEGT.

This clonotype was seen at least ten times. The chain's CDR3 is CASIRTGGEKLFF. CDR3 nucleotides: TGTGCCAGCATCCGGACCGGGGGTGAAAAACTGTTTTTT. The chain uses TRBV12-3 or TRBV12-4 and TRBJ1-4, with D possibly matching TRBD1 (5 bases). Trimming shortened V by 7 bases and J by 7 bases, and 13 bases separated the two germline ends. The CDR3 sequence is 13 residues long.

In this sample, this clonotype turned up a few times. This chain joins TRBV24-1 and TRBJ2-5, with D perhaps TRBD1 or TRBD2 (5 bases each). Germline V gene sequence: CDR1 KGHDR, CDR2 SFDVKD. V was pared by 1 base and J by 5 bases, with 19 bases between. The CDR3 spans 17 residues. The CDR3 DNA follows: TGTGCCACCAGTGATTTATCCGGGACCTCGAGAGGGGAGACCCAGTACTTC. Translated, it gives CATSDLSGTSRGETQYF.

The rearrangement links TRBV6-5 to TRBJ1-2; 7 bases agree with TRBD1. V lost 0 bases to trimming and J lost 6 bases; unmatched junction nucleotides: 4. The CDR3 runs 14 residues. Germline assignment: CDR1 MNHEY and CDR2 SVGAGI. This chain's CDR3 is CASSYSTGRDGYTF. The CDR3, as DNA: TGTGCCAGCAGTTACTCGACAGGGCGGGATGGCTACACCTTC.

Here the CDR3 DNA reads TGTGCCAGCAGCGTAGCGGATGTTCGGGGGTCCCCGCAGTATTTT. Its translation: CASSVADVRGSPQYF. The V call is TRBV9, the J call TRBJ2-3; TRBD2 might be the D (6 bases). Germline values: CDR1 SGDLS, CDR2 YYNGEE. The V end lost 0 bases, the J end lost 10 bases, and 18 bases lay between the germline ends. This CDR3 is 15 amino acids long.

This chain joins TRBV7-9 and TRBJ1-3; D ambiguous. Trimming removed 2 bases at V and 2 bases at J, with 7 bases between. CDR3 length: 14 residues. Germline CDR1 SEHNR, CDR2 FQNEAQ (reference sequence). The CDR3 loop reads CASSLWGTGNTIYF. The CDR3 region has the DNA TGTGCCAGCAGCTTATGGGGAACTGGAAACACCATATATTTT. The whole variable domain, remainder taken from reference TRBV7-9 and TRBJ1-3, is DTGVSQNPRHKITKRGQNVTFRCDPISEHNRLYWYRQTLGQGPEFLTYFQNEAQLEKSRLLSDRFSAERPKGSFSTLEIQRTEQGDSAMYLCASSLWGTGNTIYFGEGSWLTVV.

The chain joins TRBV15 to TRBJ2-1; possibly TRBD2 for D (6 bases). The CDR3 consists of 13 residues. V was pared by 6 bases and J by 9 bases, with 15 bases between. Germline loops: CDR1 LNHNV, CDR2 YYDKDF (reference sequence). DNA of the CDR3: TGTGCCACCAGGTTTGGAGGGGCTGGTGAGCAGTTCTTC. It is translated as CATRFGGAGEQFF.

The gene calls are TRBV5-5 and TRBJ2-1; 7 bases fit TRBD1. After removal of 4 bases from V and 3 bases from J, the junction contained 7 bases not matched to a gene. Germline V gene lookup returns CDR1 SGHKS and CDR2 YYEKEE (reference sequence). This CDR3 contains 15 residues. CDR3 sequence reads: CASSEQGFHYNEQFF. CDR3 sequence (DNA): TGTGCCAGCAGCGAACAGGGGTTCCACTACAATGAGCAGTTCTTC.

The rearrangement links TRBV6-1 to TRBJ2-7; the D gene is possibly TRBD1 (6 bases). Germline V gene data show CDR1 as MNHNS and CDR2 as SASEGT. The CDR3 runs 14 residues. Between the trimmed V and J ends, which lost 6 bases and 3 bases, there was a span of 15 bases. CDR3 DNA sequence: TGTGCCAGCAGAGCGGACATCAGGGGCTACGAGCAGTACTTC. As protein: CASRADIRGYEQYF.

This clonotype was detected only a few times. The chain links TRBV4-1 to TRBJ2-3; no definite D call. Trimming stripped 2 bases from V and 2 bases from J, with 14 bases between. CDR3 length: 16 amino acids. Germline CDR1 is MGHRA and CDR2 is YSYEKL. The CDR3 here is CASSQSPAKITDTQYF. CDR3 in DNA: TGCGCCAGCAGCCAATCCCCGGCGAAGATCACAGATACGCAGTATTTT.

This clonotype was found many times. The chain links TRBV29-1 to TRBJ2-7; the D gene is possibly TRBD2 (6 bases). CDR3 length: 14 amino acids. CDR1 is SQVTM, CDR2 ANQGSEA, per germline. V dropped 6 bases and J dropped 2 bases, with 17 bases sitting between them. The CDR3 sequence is CSVGSRRRPYEQYF. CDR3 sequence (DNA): TGCAGCGTCGGGAGCCGGCGACGTCCCTACGAGCAGTACTTC.